This T cell receptor (beta chain) was sequenced during a study of cytomegalovirus exposure and HLA in healthy donors. At the level of the study: The use of the same platform for the 120 or so validation repertoires and the 600 to 700 first-cohort repertoires was reported by a later analysis. Study-wide results and caveats: Published work reported that the classifier diagnosed cytomegalovirus status with high specificity and sensitivity. The CMV antigen specificity of a few CMV-associated chains was confirmed through in vitro analysis. According to a subsequent analysis, TCR clusters identified in the first cohort showed a tendency to co-occur across the 110 or so validation repertoires.

Generated by immunoSEQ multiplex PCR, the TCRdb table keeps only in-frame clones and is missing some. The repertoire holds a few hundred thousand clones, with 86% as singletons. With regard to this clone: What it binds is unknown.

CDR1 is SGHNT, CDR2 YENEEA, per germline. The CDR3 is 14 amino acids. V lost 3 bases, J lost 8 bases, and 14 bases lay in between. Sequenced material: PBMCs. This TCR was recovered from a woman aged 18-35 years in good health and CMV-seronegative. The genes are TRBV11-3 and TRBJ2-1; tentative D call: TRBD1 (5 bases). CDR3 sequence (DNA): TGTGCCAGCAGCTTCGGAAGGGGTGCGGATGAGCAGTTCTTC. It codes for CASSFGRGADEQFF.